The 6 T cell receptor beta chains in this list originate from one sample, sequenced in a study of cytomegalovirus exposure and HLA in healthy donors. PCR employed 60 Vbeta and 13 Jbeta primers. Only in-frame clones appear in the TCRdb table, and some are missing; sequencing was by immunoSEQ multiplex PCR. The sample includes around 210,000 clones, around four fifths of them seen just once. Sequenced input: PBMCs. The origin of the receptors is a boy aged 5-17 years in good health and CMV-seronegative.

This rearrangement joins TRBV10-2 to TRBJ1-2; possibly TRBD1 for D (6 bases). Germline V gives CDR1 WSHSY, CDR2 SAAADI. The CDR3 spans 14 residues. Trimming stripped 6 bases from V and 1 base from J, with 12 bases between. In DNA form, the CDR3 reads TGCGCCAGCAGGCCACAGGGAGTTAACTATGGCTACACCTTC. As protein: CASRPQGVNYGYTF.

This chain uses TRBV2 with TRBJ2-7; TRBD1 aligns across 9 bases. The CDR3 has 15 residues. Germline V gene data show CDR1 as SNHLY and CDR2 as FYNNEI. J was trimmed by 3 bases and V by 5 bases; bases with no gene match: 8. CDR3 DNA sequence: TGTGCCAGCAGTCAGCTGGGGACAGGGATCTACGAGCAGTACTTC. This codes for CASSQLGTGIYEQYF.

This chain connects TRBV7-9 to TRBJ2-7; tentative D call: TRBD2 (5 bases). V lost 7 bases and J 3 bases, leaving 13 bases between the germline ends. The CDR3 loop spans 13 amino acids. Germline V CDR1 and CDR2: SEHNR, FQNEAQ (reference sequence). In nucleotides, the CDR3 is TGTGCCAGCACCCCTCGGGAAATCTACGAGCAGTACTTC. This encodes CASTPREIYEQYF.

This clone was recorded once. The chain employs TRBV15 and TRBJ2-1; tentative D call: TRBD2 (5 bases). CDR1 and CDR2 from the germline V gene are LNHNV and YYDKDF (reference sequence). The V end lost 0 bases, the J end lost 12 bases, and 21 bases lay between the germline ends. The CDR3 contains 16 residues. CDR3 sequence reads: CATSRDRGKGSEGQFF. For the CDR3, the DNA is TGTGCCACCAGCAGAGATCGGGGTAAAGGGTCGGAAGGGCAGTTCTTC. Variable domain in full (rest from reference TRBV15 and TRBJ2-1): DAMVIQNPRYQVTQFGKPVTLSCSQTLNHNVMYWYQQKSSQAPKLLFHYYDKDFNNEADTPDNFQSRRPNTSFCFLDIRSPGLGDTAMYLCATSRDRGKGSEGQFFGPGTRLTVL.

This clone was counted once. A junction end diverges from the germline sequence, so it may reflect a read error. The CDR3 protein is CASSSFDNLPQHF. For the CDR3, the DNA is TGTGCTAGCAGCTCGTTTGACAATCTGCCCCAGCATTTT. The rearrangement joins TRBV7-6 to TRBJ1-5; no definite D call. CDR1 is SGHVS, CDR2 FNYEAQ, per germline. CDR3 length: 13 amino acids.

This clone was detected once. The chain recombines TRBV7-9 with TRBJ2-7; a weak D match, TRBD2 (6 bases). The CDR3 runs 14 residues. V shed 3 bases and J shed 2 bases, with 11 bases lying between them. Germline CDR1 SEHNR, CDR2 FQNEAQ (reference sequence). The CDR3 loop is CASSFAGSPYEQYF. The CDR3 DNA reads TGTGCCAGCAGCTTCGCGGGGAGTCCCTACGAGCAGTACTTC.